What follows describes a single T cell receptor (beta chain). This entry comes from a study of blood T cell repertoires in COVID-19. Study in general: T cells, B-cell-depleted T cells, or PBMCs supplied cDNA or gDNA.

The assay was immunoSEQ multiplex PCR, and TCRdb's table has in-frame clones only and misses some. The repertoire holds 200,000 to 300,000 clones, with more than 75% as singletons. This receptor was identified in a woman aged 55-69 years who had recovered from COVID-19. The sequenced sample was peripheral blood.

The CDR3 is CASSYRGGYGYTF. The CDR3 bases are TGTGCCAGCAGTTACAGGGGGGGTTATGGCTACACCTTC. The genes are TRBV12-3 or TRBV12-4 and TRBJ1-2; 8 nucleotides line up with TRBD1. The CDR3 consists of 13 residues. With 4 bases clipped from V and 5 bases from J, the junction kept 3 bases outside the gene matches.